This T cell receptor beta chain was observed in a study of T-cell reconstitution after alpha-beta-depleted transplantation in children listed by TCRdb under 2016. As for the study more broadly: The study quantitatively tracked T-cell immune reconstitution after TCRalphabeta/CD19-depleted allogeneic hematopoietic cell transplantation in children using TCR repertoire profiling. General study outcomes and caveats: Over subsequent months, a decline in hyperexpanded clone frequencies was noted, and after one year, T-cell counts and TCRbeta diversity were mostly ascribed to newly produced T cells. In some patients, the high TCRbeta diversity seen at day 60 was put down to recipient T cells and intrathymic progenitors that had survived conditioning. Apparently early alphabetaT-cell count recovery about two months after transplant reportedly relied on only several hundred rapidly expanded clones derived from non-depleted graft cells.

The receptor library was made with PCR. The sequencer was an Illumina HiSeq 2500. Molecular barcoding was employed in the preparation of TCR libraries, with unique molecular identifiers being used to normalize TCRbeta repertoire quantification. The public reads were quality trimmed at Q25 with fastp and then assembled into clones with MiXCR by TCRdb, keeping productive beta chains. All rows with the same CDR3 protein become a single entry with the most common DNA and genes. The sample has some 450,000 distinct CDR3 sequences on record, approximately 41% of them singletons. The ten largest account for about 30% of the sample. Comments on this clonotype: Its antigen is unknown. No much larger clone exists at a distance of one base, and base qualities are not known.

CDR3 length: 14 amino acids, cysteine to phenylalanine. Only CDR3 DNA remains: 42 bases, in frame from the first base. V loses 4 bases, J loses 4 bases, and the germline ends lie 13 bases apart. The label giving this sample's treatment or condition can be read as: allogeneic hematopoietic cell transplantation with graft depleted of TCRalphabeta T cells and CD19 B cells. TCRalphabeta/CD19-depleted allogeneic hematopoietic cell grafts were given to the transplant recipients, all of whom were children. The chain was built from TRBV12-3 or TRBV12-4 and TRBJ2-5; there is no confident call for the D gene. The sequences come from PBMCs, collected before TCRalphabeta/CD19-depleted stem cell transplant. The origin of this receptor is a girl aged 2 to 10 with aplastic anemia, due to receive a stem cell transplant. The CDR3 region has the sequence CASSYGVNGETQYF. In nucleotide form, the sequence is TGTGCCAGCAGTTATGGGGTGAATGGAGAGACCCAGTACTTC.